This T cell receptor (beta chain) was profiled in a study of blood T cell repertoires in COVID-19. Study-level information: COVID-19 samples collected from the United States, Italy and Spain covered acute and convalescent phases. The cDNA or gDNA used as material had been derived from T cells, B-cell-depleted T cells, or PBMCs.

Looked up from germline, CDR1 is MNHNY and CDR2 is SVGAGI (reference sequence). V was clipped by 5 bases and J by 5 bases; unmatched bases: 6. The CDR3 is made up of 15 amino acids. As handled by the study authors: For nucleated cells, counts were estimated from reference gene primer amplification. The assay was immunoSEQ multiplex PCR, and TCRdb's table has in-frame clones only and misses some. The V and J calls and clone size were taken over from that table, and D and trimming were inferred from the DNA. The sample carries 60,000 to 95,000 clones, around 72% recorded once. This clone was detected only a few times.

The origin of this receptor is a human donor with acute or convalescent COVID-19. The donor label of this sample is uncertain. Input material: peripheral blood. This chain links TRBV6-6 with TRBJ2-1; 10 positions agree with TRBD2. CDR3 nucleotide sequence: TGTGCCAGCAGTCAAAGCGGGGGGGCTAACAATGAGCAGTTCTTC. Amino acid sequence: CASSQSGGANNEQFF.